Listed below are T cell receptor beta chains from one sample, sequenced in a study of blood T cell repertoires in COVID-19. Sequenced by immunoSEQ multiplex PCR; TCRdb stores in-frame clones only, minus some. This sample has roughly 170,000 clones, with 81% found just once. The material sequenced was PBMCs or T cells enriched from blood (not recorded which). Receptor source: a woman between 40 and 50 years old with acute COVID-19. Both conserved end residues are part of each CDR3. The D gene is left open where the match is weak. Some rows have no size entry. The others give once, few or many, or a class for an expanded clone.

abundance | d_gene | j_gene | v_gene | CDR3nt | CDR3aa
few | TRBD2 | TRBJ2-2 | TRBV9 | TGTGCCAGCAGCGGATCAGGACTAGCGGGGGCCGGGGAGCTGTTTTTT | CASSGSGLAGAGELFF
. | . | TRBJ1-1 | TRBV2 | TGTGCCAGCAGGACGTCAGGGTTCGCTGAAGCTTTCTTT | CASRTSGFAEAFF
. | . | TRBJ2-2 | TRBV7-3 | TGTGCCAGCAGCCCCTTGGCCGGGGAGCGGACCGGGGAGCTGTTTTTT | CASSPLAGERTGELFF
. | TRBD1 | TRBJ2-2 | TRBV5-1 | TGCGCCAGCAGACGCTACAGGGGGACGAACACCGGGGAGCTGTTTTTT | CASRRYRGTNTGELFF
. | TRBD2 | TRBJ2-3 | TRBV25-1 | TGTGCCAGCAGTTCCCCCTACGGGACTAGCGGGTCAGATACGCAGTATTTT | CASSSPYGTSGSDTQYF
. | . | TRBJ2-5 | TRBV12-3/TRBV12-4 | TGTGCCAGCAGTTTGCGGCAGGGAGAGACCCAGTACTTC | CASSLRQGETQYF
once | TRBD1 | TRBJ1-2 | TRBV19 | TGTGCCAGTAGTATATTGCAGGGGGCTAACTATGGCTACACCTTC | CASSILQGANYGYTF
. | TRBD1 | TRBJ2-3 | TRBV6-4 | TGTGCCAGCAGCCTGGGACAGGGGGCAACAGATACGCAGTATTTT | CASSLGQGATDTQYF
. | . | TRBJ2-1 | TRBV24-1 | TGTGCCACCAGTGATTCGACACGTGGGGAGCAGTTCTTC | CATSDSTRGEQFF
. | . | TRBJ2-3 | TRBV3-1/TRBV3-2 | TGTGCCAGCAGCCCCAGATTCACAGATACGCAGTATTTT | CASSPRFTDTQYF
. | . | TRBJ2-7 | TRBV5-1 | TGCGCCAGCAGCTTGGAGGACAACATCTACGAGCAGTACTTC | CASSLEDNIYEQYF
. | TRBD2 | TRBJ2-4 | TRBV3-1/TRBV3-2 | TGTGCCAGCAGCCATACGCAGACTAGCGGAGGAGGCATTCAGTACTTC | CASSHTQTSGGGIQYF
. | . | TRBJ2-6 | TRBV5-6 | TGTGCCAGCAGCTTGGCACGGGGAATCTCTGGGGCCAACGTCCTGACTTTC | CASSLARGISGANVLTF
. | TRBD2 | TRBJ2-3 | TRBV7-9 | TGTGCCAGCAGCACCGGGGGGGGCACAGATACGCAGTATTTT | CASSTGGGTDTQYF
. | TRBD2 | TRBJ2-7 | TRBV14 | TGTGCCAGCAGCCAGATGACTAGCGGGAATGTGCAGCAGTACTTC | CASSQMTSGNVQQYF
. | TRBD1 | TRBJ2-7 | TRBV6-5 | TGTGCCAGCCACTCAGACAGGGCCTACGAGCAGTACTTC | CASHSDRAYEQYF
. | . | TRBJ1-1 | TRBV19 | TGTGCCAGCAAACCCGAGGGAGGGGTCGGTAACACTGAAGCTTTCTTT | CASKPEGGVGNTEAFF
. | TRBD2 | TRBJ2-1 | TRBV4-2 | TGTGCCAGCAGCCGGAATGGAGGCGGGGGAGCCACCTCCTCCTACAATGAGCAGTTCTTC | CASSRNGGGGATSSYNEQFF
. | . | TRBJ2-3 | TRBV18 | TGTGCCAGCTCACGGATCGGCGGCGGTAGCACAGATACGCAGTATTTT | CASSRIGGGSTDTQYF
. | . | TRBJ1-1 | TRBV10-3 | TGTGCCATCAGCAGGGGGAACACTGAAGCTTTCTTT | CAISRGNTEAFF
. | TRBD1 | TRBJ1-2 | TRBV15 | TGTGCCACCAGCACCAGTCGGGACAGCTTCCTATATGGCTACACCTTC | CATSTSRDSFLYGYTF
. | . | TRBJ2-2 | TRBV3-1/TRBV3-2 | TGTGCCAGCAGAAATTCCGGGGCGAACACCGGGGAGCTGTTTTTT | CASRNSGANTGELFF
. | TRBD2 | TRBJ2-1 | TRBV19 | TGTGCCAGTAGTATTCCAGGGAGGGCCTACAATGAGCAGTTCTTC | CASSIPGRAYNEQFF
. | . | TRBJ2-3 | TRBV9 | TGTGCCAGCTCCGGCGGGGTAGTATCAGCAGATACGCAGTATTTT | CASSGGVVSADTQYF
. | TRBD2 | TRBJ2-3 | TRBV18 | TGTGCCAGCTCACCATCCTCGGGAGGGCCAACAGATACGCAGTATTTT | CASSPSSGGPTDTQYF
. | TRBD2 | TRBJ2-1 | TRBV9 | TGTGCCAGCAGCGTAGTCTTTAGCGGGAGAGACTACAATGAGCAGTTCTTC | CASSVVFSGRDYNEQFF